These 2 T cell receptor beta chains were all obtained from the same sample, sequenced in a study of Graves' ophthalmopathy and Graves' hyperthyroidism. From RNA, the CDR3 regions of TCR beta chains were amplified and sequenced. Second-round multiplex PCR came after a first-round RT-PCR that employed HTBI primers. TCRdb reprocessed the multiplex PCR reads with MiXCR, giving one entry per CDR3 protein. The sample contains about 740,000 distinct CDR3 sequences, roughly two fifths of which appear only once. The sequencing sample was made of peripheral blood. These receptors all come from an adult man with Graves' ophthalmopathy.

As for this clonotype: Since a much larger clone is just one base distant, this may be a read error. This sequence joins TRBV11-1 and TRBJ2-5; a weak D match, TRBD2 (6 bases). V was pared by 5 bases and J by 7 bases, with 14 bases between. The CDR3 is made up of 13 amino acids. The germline CDR1 and CDR2 sequences are SGHAT and FQDESV (reference sequence). CDR3 sequence reads: CASSRTRGGTQYF. Written as DNA, the CDR3 is TGTGCCAGCAGCAGGACACGGGGAGGGACCCAGTACTTC.

Concerning this clonotype itself: The conserved phenylalanine or tryptophan is not found at the CDR3 terminus, so this likely reflects a read error. The chain is built from TRBV5-1 and TRBJ1-1; D not certain. The length of the CDR3 is 14 residues. Germline CDR1 SGHRS, CDR2 YFSETQ. Trimming took off 4 bases at V and 1 base at J, with 11 bases between the two ends. The CDR3 coding sequence is TGCGCCAGCAGCCCGGGGTTTGAGAACACTGAAGCTTTCCTT. The encoded protein is CASSPGFENTEAFL.